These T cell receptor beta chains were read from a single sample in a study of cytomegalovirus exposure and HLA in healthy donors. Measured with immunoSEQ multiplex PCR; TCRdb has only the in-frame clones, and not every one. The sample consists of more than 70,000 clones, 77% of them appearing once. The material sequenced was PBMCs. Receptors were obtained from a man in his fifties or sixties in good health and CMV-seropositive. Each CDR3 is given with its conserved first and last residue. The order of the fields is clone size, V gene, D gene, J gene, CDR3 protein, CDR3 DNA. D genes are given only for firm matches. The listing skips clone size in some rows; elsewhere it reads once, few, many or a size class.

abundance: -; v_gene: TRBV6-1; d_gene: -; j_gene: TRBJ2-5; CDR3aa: CASIRSRELREQYF; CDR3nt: TGTGCCAGCATACGGAGCCGGGAACTTAGGGAGCAGTACTTC
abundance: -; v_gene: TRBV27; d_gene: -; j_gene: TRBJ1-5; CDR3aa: CASSFEAGGQPQHF; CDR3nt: TGTGCCAGCAGTTTTGAGGCGGGGGGTCAGCCCCAGCATTTT
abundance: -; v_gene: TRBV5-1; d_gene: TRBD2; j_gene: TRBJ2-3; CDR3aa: CASSLELAGVADTQYF; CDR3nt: TGCGCCAGCAGCTTGGAATTAGCGGGAGTGGCAGATACGCAGTATTTT
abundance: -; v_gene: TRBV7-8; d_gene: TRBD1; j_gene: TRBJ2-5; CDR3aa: CASSRTGARETQYF; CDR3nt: TGTGCCAGCAGCCGGACAGGGGCCCGGGAGACCCAGTACTTC
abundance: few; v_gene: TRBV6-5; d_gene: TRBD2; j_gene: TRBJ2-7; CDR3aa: CASSYVASGGYEQYF; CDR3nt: TGTGCCAGCAGTTACGTGGCTAGCGGAGGGTACGAGCAGTACTTC
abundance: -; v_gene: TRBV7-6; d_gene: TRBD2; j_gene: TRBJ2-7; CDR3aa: CASSPRTSGRPYEQYF; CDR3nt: TGTGCCAGCAGCCCTAGGACTAGCGGGAGGCCCTACGAGCAGTACTTC
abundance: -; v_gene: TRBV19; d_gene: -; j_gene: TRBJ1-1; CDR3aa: CASSIPTGMNTEAFF; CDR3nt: TGTGCCAGTAGTATTCCGACGGGAATGAACACTGAAGCTTTCTTT
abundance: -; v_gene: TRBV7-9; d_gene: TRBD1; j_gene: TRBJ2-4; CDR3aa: CASSSRDRENIQYF; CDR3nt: TGTGCCAGCAGCTCCCGGGACAGGGAAAACATTCAGTACTTC
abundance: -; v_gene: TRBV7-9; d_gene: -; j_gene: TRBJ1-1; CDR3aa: CASSVQGSTEAFF; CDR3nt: TGTGCCAGCAGCGTACAGGGAAGCACTGAAGCTTTCTTT
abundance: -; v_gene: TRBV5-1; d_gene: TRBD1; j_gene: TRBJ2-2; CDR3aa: CASSPSTGETGELFF; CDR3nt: TGCGCCAGCAGCCCTTCGACAGGGGAAACCGGGGAGCTGTTTTTT
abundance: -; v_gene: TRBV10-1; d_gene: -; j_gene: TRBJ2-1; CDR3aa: CASSVDIYNEQFF; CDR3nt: TGCGCCAGCAGTGTGGACATCTACAATGAGCAGTTCTTC
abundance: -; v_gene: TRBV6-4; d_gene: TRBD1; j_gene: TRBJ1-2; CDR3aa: CASSDRDSYGYTF; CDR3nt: TGTGCCAGCAGTGACCGGGACAGCTATGGCTACACCTTC
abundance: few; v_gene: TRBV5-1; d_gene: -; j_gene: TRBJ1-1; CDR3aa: CASSPGVEAFF; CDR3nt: TGCGCCAGCAGCCCGGGTGTGGAAGCTTTCTTT
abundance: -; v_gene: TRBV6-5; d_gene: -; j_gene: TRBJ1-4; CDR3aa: CASSYYAGQNEKLFF; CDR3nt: TGTGCCAGCAGTTACTATGCAGGACAGAATGAAAAACTGTTTTTT
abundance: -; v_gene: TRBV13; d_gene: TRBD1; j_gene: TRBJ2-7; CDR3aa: CASSLRDREVYEQYF; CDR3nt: TGTGCCAGCAGCCTCCGGGACAGGGAGGTCTACGAGCAGTACTTC
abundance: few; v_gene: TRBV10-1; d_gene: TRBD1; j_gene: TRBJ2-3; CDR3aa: CASSGTEQRNTQYF; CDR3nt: TGCGCCAGCTCCGGGACAGAACAGAGAAATACGCAGTATTTT
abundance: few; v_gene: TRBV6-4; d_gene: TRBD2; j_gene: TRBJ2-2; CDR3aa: CASSRLAGGTGELFF; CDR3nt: TGTGCCAGCAGTAGACTAGCGGGAGGCACCGGGGAGCTGTTTTTT
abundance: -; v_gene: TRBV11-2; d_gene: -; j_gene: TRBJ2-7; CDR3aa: CASSLAASGHEQYF; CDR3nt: TGTGCCAGCAGCTTAGCCGCCTCAGGCCACGAGCAGTACTTC
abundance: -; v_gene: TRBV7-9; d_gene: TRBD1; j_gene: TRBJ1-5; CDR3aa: CASSSSGQGYQPQHF; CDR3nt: TGTGCCAGCAGCTCGTCGGGACAGGGTTACCAGCCCCAGCATTTT
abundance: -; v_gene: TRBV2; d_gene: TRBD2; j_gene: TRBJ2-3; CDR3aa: CASRPPGLADLTDTQYF; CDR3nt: TGTGCCAGCAGACCACCGGGACTAGCGGACCTCACAGATACGCAGTATTTT
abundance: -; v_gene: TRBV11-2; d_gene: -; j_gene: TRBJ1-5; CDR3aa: CASSLDWQEPQHF; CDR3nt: TGTGCCAGCAGCTTAGATTGGCAAGAGCCCCAGCATTTT
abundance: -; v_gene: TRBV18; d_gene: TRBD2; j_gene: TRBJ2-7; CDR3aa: CASSTLPGTTQYEQYF; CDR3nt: TGTGCCAGCTCAACCCTCCCAGGGACTACTCAATACGAGCAGTACTTC
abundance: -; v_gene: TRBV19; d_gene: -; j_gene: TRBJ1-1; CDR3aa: CATSGTKGRGTEAFF; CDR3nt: TGTGCCACCTCCGGGACAAAAGGGAGAGGCACTGAAGCTTTCTTT
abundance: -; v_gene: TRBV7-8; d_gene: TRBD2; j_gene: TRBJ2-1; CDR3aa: CASSPELGTSGRLYNEQFF; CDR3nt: TGTGCCAGCAGCCCAGAACTCGGGACTAGCGGGAGATTGTACAATGAGCAGTTCTTC
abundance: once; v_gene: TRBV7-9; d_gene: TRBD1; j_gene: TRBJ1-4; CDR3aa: CASSGDRGNEKLFF; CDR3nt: TGTGCCAGCAGCGGGGACAGGGGAAATGAAAAACTGTTTTTT
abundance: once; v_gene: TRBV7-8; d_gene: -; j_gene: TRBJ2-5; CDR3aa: CASSLALYGTQYF; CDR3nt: TGTGCCAGCAGCTTAGCTCTCTACGGGACCCAGTACTTC
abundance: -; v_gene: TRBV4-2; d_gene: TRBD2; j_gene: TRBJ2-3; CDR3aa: CASSQDPVAGEVADTQYF; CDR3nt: TGTGCCAGCAGCCAAGATCCCGTAGCGGGAGAAGTCGCAGATACGCAGTATTTT
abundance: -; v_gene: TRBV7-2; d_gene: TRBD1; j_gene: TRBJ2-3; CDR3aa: CASSFRQGGTDTQYF; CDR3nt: TGTGCCAGCAGCTTCAGGCAGGGGGGCACAGATACGCAGTATTTT
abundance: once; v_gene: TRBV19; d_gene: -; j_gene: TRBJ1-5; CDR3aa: CASSISGQSNQPQHF; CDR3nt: TGTGCCAGTAGTATTTCTGGCCAGAGCAATCAGCCCCAGCATTTT
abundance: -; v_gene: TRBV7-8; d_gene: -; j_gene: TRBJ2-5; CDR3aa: CASSLLSRAGETQYF; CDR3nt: TGTGCCAGCAGCTTATTGTCGAGGGCGGGAGAGACCCAGTACTTC
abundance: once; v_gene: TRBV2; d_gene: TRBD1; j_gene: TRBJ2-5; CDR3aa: CASGGQGAVGTQYF; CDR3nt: TGTGCCAGCGGGGGACAGGGCGCCGTCGGGACCCAGTACTTC
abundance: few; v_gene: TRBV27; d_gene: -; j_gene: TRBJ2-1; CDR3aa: CASSLWERNYNEQFF; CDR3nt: TGTGCCAGCAGTTTATGGGAGCGGAACTACAATGAGCAGTTCTTC
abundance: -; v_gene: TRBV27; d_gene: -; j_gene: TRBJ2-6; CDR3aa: CASRLDLPGGANVLTF; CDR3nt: TGTGCCAGCAGACTAGACCTCCCAGGAGGGGCCAACGTCCTGACTTTC
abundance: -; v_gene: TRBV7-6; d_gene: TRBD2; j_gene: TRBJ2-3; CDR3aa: CASSLAPSGIADTQYF; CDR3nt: TGTGCCAGCAGCTTAGCTCCTAGCGGGATCGCAGATACGCAGTATTTT
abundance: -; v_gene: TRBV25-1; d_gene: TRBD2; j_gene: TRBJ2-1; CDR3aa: CASSETSGSSYNEQFF; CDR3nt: TGTGCCAGCAGTGAGACTAGCGGGAGCTCCTACAATGAGCAGTTCTTC
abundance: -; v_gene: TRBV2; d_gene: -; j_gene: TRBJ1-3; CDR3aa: CASISWSSGNTIYF; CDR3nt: TGTGCCAGCATTTCTTGGAGCTCTGGAAACACCATATATTTT
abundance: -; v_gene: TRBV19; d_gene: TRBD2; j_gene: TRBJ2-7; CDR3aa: CASSPGTSGISYEQYF; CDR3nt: TGTGCCAGTAGTCCCGGGACTAGCGGGATCTCCTACGAGCAGTACTTC
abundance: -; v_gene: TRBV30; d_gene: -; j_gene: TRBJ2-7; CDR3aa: CAWGLTYEQYF; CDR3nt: TGTGCCTGGGGACTAACCTACGAGCAGTACTTC
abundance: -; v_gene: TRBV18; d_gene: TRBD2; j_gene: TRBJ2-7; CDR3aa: CASSPFSGSPGEQYF; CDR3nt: TGTGCCAGCTCACCCTTCAGCGGGAGTCCCGGGGAGCAGTACTTC
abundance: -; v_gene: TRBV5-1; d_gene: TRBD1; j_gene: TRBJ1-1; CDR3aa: CASSGTRGPSTEAFF; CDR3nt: TGCGCCAGCAGCGGCACCAGGGGGCCTAGCACTGAAGCTTTCTTT
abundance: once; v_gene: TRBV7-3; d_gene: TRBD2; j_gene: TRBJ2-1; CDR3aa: CASSLWSGKGYNEQFF; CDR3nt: TGTGCCAGCAGCTTATGGAGCGGGAAGGGTTACAATGAGCAGTTCTTC
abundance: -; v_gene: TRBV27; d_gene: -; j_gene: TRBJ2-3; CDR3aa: CASSPGTSHTQYF; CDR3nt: TGTGCCAGCAGTCCCGGGACTTCACATACGCAGTATTTT
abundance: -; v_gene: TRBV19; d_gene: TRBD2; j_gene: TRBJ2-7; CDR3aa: CASSSSGSLGYEQYF; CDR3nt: TGTGCCAGTAGTAGTAGCGGGAGTCTCGGCTACGAGCAGTACTTC
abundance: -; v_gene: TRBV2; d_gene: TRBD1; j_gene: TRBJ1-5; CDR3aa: CASTGQGQSNQPQHF; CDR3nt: TGTGCCAGCACTGGCCAGGGACAGAGCAATCAGCCCCAGCATTTT
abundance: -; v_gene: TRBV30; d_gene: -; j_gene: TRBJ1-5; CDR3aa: CAWSEGDFGNQPQHF; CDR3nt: TGTGCCTGGTCTGAGGGAGACTTCGGCAATCAGCCCCAGCATTTT
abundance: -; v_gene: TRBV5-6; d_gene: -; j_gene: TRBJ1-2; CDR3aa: CASRRTDGSYGYTF; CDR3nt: TGTGCCAGCAGGCGGACAGACGGAAGCTATGGCTACACCTTC
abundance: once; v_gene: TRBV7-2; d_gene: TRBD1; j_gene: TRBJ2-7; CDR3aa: CASSLVPGGSGEQYF; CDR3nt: TGTGCCAGCAGCTTAGTTCCAGGGGGCTCGGGCGAGCAGTACTTC
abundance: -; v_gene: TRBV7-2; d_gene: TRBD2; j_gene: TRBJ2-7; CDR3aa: CASSSGLAGAGYEQYF; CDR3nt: TGTGCCAGCAGCTCGGGACTAGCGGGAGCGGGATACGAGCAGTACTTC